This T cell receptor (beta chain) appears in the sequencing data of a study of tissue T cells after allogeneic stem cell transplantation. General observations from the study: In patients and mice, blood and spleen missed much of tissue repertoire. TCR repertoires tracked anatomic similarity, regardless of disease or transplant status.

Using immunoSEQ multiplex PCR, the repertoire was profiled, and TCRdb retains in-frame clones only, with some absent. The table lists some 4,100 clones, under 65% of them singletons. A note on this clone: No antigen is known for it. Genes and germline come from the mouse. The read falls 1 residue short of the CDR3 end, and the missing part is taken from the germline J gene.

This CDR3 comprises 13 residues. Trimming removed 0 bases from V and 1 base from J, with 6 bases in between. Germline V gene sequence: CDR1 GFQATS, CDR2 STVNSAI. Time point given: mouse harvest day 7 after allogeneic transplant. Tail vein injection delivered 10^7 T-cell-depleted bone marrow cells and 10^6 splenic CD5+ T cells. Tissues came from B6→BALB/c major-mismatch GVHD mice at day 7 or 14. The sequence came from a female BALB/c mouse given C57BL/6 T cells with graft-versus-host disease after an allogeneic hematopoietic cell transplant. Specimen: gut tissue. J is TRBJ1-2 and V is TRBV20; D unclear. The CDR3 DNA, read in part, is TGTGGTGCTAGGGACATCAAAAACTCCGACTACACC. Translating gives CGARDIKNSDYT. The whole CDR3 sequence reads CGARDIKNSDYTF. Based on the CDR3 plus reference TRBV20 and TRBJ1-2, the full variable domain is GALVYQYPRRTICKSGTSMRMECQAVGFQATSVAWYRQSPQKTFELIALSTVNSAIKYEQNFTQEKFPISHPNLSFSSMTVLNAYLEDRGLYLCGARDIKNSDYTFGSGTRLLVI.